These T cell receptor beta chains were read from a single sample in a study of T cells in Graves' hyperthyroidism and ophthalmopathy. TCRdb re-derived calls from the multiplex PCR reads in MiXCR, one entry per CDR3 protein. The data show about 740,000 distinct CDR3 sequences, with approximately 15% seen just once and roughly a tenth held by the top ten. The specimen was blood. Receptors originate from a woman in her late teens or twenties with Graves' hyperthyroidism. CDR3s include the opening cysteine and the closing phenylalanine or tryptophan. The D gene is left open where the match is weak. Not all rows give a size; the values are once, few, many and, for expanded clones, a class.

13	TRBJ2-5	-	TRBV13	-	CASSRRTIETQYF	TGTGCCAGCAGCCGACGAACGATCGAGACCCAGTACTTC
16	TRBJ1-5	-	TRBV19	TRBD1	CASVPRSTGGSQPQHF	TGTGCCAGTGTCCCCCGCTCGACAGGGGGCAGTCAGCCCCAGCATTTT
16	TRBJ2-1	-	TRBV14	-	CASSQVKGESYNEQFF	TGTGCCAGCAGCCAAGTTAAGGGGGAATCCTACAATGAGCAGTTCTTC
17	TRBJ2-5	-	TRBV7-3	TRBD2	CASRPPSSGRPQETQYF	TGTGCCAGCAGGCCCCCCTCCAGCGGGAGACCCCAAGAGACCCAGTACTTC
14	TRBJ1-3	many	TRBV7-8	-	CASSLVSSGNTIYF	TGTGCCAGCAGCTTAGTCAGTTCTGGAAACACCATATATTTT
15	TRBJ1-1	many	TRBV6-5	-	CASSYSGIRNTEAFF	TGTGCCAGCAGTTACTCCGGCATCCGGAACACTGAAGCTTTCTTT
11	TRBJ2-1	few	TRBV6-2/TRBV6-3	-	CASADWKEQFF	TGTGCCAGTGCGGACTGGAAAGAGCAGTTCTTC
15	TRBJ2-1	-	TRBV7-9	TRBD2	CASSELAGNYNEQFF	TGTGCCAGCAGCGAACTAGCGGGGAACTACAATGAGCAGTTCTTC
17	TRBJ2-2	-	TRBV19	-	CASSLRPGRFFTGELFF	TGTGCCAGTAGCCTCCGACCGGGTCGATTTTTTACCGGGGAGCTGTTTTTT
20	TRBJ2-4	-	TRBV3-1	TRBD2	CASSQEFGGSHRLAKNIQYF	TGTGCCAGCAGCCAAGAATTCGGCGGGAGTCACCGACTAGCCAAAAACATTCAGTACTTC
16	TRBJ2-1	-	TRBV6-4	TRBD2	CASTCRDGRCYNEQFF	TGTGCCAGCACCTGTAGAGACGGGAGGTGCTACAATGAGCAGTTCTTC
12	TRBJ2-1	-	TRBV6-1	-	CAHGITYNEQFF	TGTGCCCACGGGATAACCTACAATGAGCAGTTCTTC
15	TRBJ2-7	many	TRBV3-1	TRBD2	CASSPAGTRSYEQYF	TGTGCCAGCAGTCCGGCAGGGACTAGGTCCTACGAGCAGTACTTC
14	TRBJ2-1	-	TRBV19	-	CASREDLSNDEQFF	TGTGCCAGTAGGGAGGATTTGAGCAACGATGAGCAGTTCTTC
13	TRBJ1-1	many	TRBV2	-	CASRLVLNTEAFF	TGTGCCAGCAGACTGGTACTGAACACTGAAGCTTTCTTT
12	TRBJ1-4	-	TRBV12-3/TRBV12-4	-	CASSLRLEKLFF	TGTGCCAGCAGTTTGAGACTCGAAAAACTGTTTTTT
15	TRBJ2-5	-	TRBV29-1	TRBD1	CSVGPGTGGEETQYF	TGCAGCGTGGGTCCCGGGACAGGGGGCGAAGAGACCCAGTACTTC
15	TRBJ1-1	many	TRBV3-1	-	CASSQGAASYTEAFF	TGTGCCAGCAGCCAAGGGGCGGCCAGCTACACTGAAGCTTTCTTT
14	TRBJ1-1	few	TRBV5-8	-	CASRLWGPGTEAFF	TGTGCCAGCAGATTGTGGGGGCCAGGCACTGAAGCTTTCTTT
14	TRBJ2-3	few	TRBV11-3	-	CASSPPTVVDTQYF	TGTGCCAGCAGCCCACCGACAGTGGTGGATACGCAGTATTTT
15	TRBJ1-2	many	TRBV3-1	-	CASSSRGGRTYGYTF	TGTGCCAGCTCCTCGAGGGGAGGGCGTACCTATGGCTACACCTTC
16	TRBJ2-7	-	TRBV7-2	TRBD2	CVSSTRRLAGRYEQYF	TGTGTCAGCAGCACCCGAAGACTAGCGGGACGCTACGAGCAGTACTTC
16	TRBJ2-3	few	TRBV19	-	CASSILPGRAADTQYF	TGTGCCAGTAGTATATTACCCGGCAGGGCGGCAGATACGCAGTATTTT
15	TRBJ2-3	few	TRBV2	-	CASTGGAVVGDTQYF	TGTGCCAGCACGGGGGGCGCGGTGGTTGGGGATACGCAGTATTTT
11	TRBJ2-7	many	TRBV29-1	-	CSVGDHYEQYF	TGCAGCGTGGGGGATCACTACGAGCAGTACTTC
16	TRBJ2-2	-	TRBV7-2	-	CASSFQGTVTTGELFF	TGTGCCAGCAGCTTTCAGGGGACTGTAACAACCGGGGAGCTGTTTTTT
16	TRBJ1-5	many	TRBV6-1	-	CASGPGGGASNQPQHF	TGTGCCAGCGGACCCGGTGGGGGGGCGAGCAATCAGCCCCAGCATTTT
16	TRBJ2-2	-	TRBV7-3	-	CASSLTEGMNTGELFF	TGTGCCAGCAGCTTAACGGAGGGGATGAACACCGGGGAGCTGTTTTTT
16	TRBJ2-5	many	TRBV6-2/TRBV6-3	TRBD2	CASSYRKAGEEETQYF	TGTGCCAGCAGTTACCGTAAGGCGGGAGAGGAAGAGACCCAGTACTTC
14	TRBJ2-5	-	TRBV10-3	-	CAIGSSVQGGTQYF	TGTGCCATCGGGTCGTCCGTACAGGGAGGGACCCAGTACTTC
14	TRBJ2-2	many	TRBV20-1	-	CSASVPSNTGELFF	TGCAGTGCTAGCGTACCATCGAACACCGGGGAGCTGTTTTTT
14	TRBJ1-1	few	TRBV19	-	CASSSDGLNTEAFF	TGTGCCAGTAGTTCGGACGGCCTGAACACTGAAGCTTTCTTT
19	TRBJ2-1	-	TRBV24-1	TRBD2	CATSDLGTSGIPRDNEQFF	TGTGCCACCAGTGATTTGGGGACTAGCGGGATCCCACGGGACAATGAGCAGTTCTTC
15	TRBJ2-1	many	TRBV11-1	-	CASSLGGGGYNEQFF	TGTGCCAGCAGCTTAGGGGGGGGCGGTTACAATGAGCAGTTCTTC
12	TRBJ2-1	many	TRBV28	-	CASGRRPREQFF	TGTGCCAGTGGGCGGCGGCCCAGGGAGCAGTTCTTC
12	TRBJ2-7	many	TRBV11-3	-	CASSLVGREQYF	TGTGCCAGCAGCTTAGTCGGACGCGAGCAGTACTTC
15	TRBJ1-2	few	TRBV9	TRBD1	CASSPETGGGYGYTF	TGTGCCAGCAGCCCAGAGACAGGGGGTGGCTATGGCTACACCTTC
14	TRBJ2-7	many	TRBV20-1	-	CSAAEGGPSYEQYF	TGCAGTGCCGCCGAAGGAGGGCCCTCCTACGAGCAGTACTTC
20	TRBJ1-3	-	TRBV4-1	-	CASSQGLRRGSILSGNTIYF	TGCGCCAGCAGCCAAGGACTGAGAAGGGGGTCGATACTCTCTGGAAACACCATATATTTT
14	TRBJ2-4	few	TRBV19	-	CASKTTGTGDIQYF	TGTGCCAGTAAGACCACAGGGACCGGGGACATTCAGTACTTC